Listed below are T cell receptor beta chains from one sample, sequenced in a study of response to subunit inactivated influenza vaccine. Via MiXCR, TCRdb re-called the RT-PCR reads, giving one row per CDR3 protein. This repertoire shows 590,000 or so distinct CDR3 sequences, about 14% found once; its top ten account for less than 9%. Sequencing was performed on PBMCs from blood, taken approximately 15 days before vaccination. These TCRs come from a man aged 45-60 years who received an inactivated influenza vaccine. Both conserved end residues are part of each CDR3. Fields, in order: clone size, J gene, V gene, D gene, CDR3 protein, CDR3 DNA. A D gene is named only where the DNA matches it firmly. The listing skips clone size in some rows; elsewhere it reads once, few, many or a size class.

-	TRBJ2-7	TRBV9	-	CASSLRTRPEQYF	TGTGCCAGCAGCTTAAGGACAAGACCGGAGCAGTACTTC
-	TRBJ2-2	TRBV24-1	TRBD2	CATSDWVAGLNTGELFF	TGTGCCACCAGTGATTGGGTAGCGGGACTGAACACCGGGGAGCTGTTTTTT
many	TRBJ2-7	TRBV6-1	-	CASSEQIRPPVDEQYF	TGTGCCAGCAGTGAACAGATCCGCCCGCCCGTAGACGAGCAGTACTTC
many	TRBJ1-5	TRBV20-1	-	CSARVPGIQPQHF	TGCAGTGCTAGAGTCCCCGGGATTCAGCCCCAGCATTTT
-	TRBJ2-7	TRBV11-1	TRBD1	CASSLERTGGYEQYF	TGTGCCAGCAGCTTAGAGAGGACAGGAGGCTACGAGCAGTACTTC
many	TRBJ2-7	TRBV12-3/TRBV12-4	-	CASSLGQVYEQYF	TGTGCCAGCAGCTTGGGGCAGGTTTACGAGCAGTACTTC
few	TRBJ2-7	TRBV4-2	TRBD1	CASSQGTGPLSYEQYF	TGTGCCAGCAGCCAAGGGACAGGGCCCCTATCCTACGAGCAGTACTTC
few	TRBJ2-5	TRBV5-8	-	CASSLEGTGRETQYF	TGTGCCAGCAGCTTGGAGGGTACAGGGAGAGAGACCCAGTACTTC
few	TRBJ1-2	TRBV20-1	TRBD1	CSARDPTGAHYGYTF	TGCAGTGCTAGAGACCCAACAGGGGCGCACTATGGCTACACCTTC
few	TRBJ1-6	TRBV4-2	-	CASRHQEDNSPLHF	TGTGCCAGCAGGCATCAGGAAGATAATTCACCCCTCCACTTT
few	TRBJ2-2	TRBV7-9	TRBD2	CASSFGLEAGELFF	TGTGCCAGCAGCTTCGGACTAGAAGCCGGGGAGCTGTTTTTT
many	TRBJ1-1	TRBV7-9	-	CASSLSSENTEAFF	TGTGCCAGCAGCTTAAGCAGTGAGAACACTGAAGCTTTCTTT
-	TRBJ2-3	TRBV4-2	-	CASSQEGQFGTDTQYF	TGTGCCAGCAGCCAAGAAGGGCAGTTTGGCACAGATACGCAGTATTTT
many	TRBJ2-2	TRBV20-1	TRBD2	CSAGTPGGGGGELFF	TGCAGTGCTGGGACCCCTGGGGGGGGTGGCGGGGAGCTGTTTTTT
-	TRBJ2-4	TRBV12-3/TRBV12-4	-	CASSLNLAKNIQYF	TGTGCCAGCAGTTTGAATTTAGCCAAAAACATTCAGTACTTC
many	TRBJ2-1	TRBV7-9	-	CASSRNEQFF	TGTGCCAGCTCACGGAATGAGCAGTTCTTC
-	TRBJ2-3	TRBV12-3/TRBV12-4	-	CASSLRSFSTDTQYF	TGTGCCAGCAGCCTCCGGAGCTTTAGCACAGATACGCAGTATTTT
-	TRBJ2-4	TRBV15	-	CATSQGGDRKNIQYF	TGTGCCACCAGCCAAGGGGGGGACAGAAAAAACATTCAGTACTTC
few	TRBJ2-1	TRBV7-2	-	CASSWGWTPYNEQFF	TGTGCCAGCAGCTGGGGCTGGACACCTTACAATGAGCAGTTCTTC
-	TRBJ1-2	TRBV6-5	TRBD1	CASSYDRGRGGYTF	TGTGCCAGCAGTTACGACAGGGGGCGAGGTGGCTACACCTTC
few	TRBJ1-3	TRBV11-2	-	CASSSLVRNTIYF	TGTGCCAGCAGCTCCCTGGTTCGAAACACCATATATTTT
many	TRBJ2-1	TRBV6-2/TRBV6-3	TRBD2	CASSLASGGVRNEQFF	TGTGCCAGCAGTCTTGCTAGCGGGGGGGTAAGGAATGAGCAGTTCTTC
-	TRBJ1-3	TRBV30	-	CAWSMVDTIYF	TGTGCCTGGAGTATGGTAGACACCATATATTTT
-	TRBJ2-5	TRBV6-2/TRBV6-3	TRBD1	CASSYKPGGLDETQYF	TGTGCCAGCAGTTACAAACCAGGGGGCCTTGATGAGACCCAGTACTTC
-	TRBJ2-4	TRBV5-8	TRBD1	CASSSGTGVKDIQYF	TGTGCCAGCAGCTCAGGGACAGGGGTCAAGGACATTCAGTACTTC
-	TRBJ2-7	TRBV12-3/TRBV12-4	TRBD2	CASSSIRGLAHSYEQYF	TGTGCCAGCAGTTCCATCCGGGGACTAGCGCACTCCTACGAGCAGTACTTC
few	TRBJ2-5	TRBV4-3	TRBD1	CASSQNPGGAETQYF	TGCGCCAGCAGCCAGAATCCAGGGGGCGCGGAGACCCAGTACTTC
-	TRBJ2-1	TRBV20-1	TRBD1	CSARPGTGPGEQFF	TGCAGTGCTCGTCCCGGGACAGGGCCAGGTGAGCAGTTCTTC
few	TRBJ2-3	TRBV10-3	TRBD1	CATSLRDRVADTQYF	TGTGCCACCTCCCTTCGGGACAGGGTGGCAGATACGCAGTATTTT
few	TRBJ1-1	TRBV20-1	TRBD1	CSARDPQGWENTEAFF	TGCAGTGCTAGAGATCCACAGGGGTGGGAGAACACTGAAGCTTTCTTT
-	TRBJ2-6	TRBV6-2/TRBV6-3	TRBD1	CASRPGTGDPSGANVLTF	TGTGCCAGCAGACCCGGGACAGGGGACCCCTCTGGGGCCAACGTCCTGACTTTC
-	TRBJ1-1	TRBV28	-	CASSSIPGKTDTEAFF	TGTGCCAGCAGTTCAATCCCGGGAAAGACGGACACTGAAGCTTTCTTT